This T cell receptor beta chain originates from a study of technical replicates of blood from several donors. In germline, CDR1 is SGHTA, CDR2 FQGNSA. V shed 5 bases and J 2 bases; nucleotides not matched to a gene: 6. There are 14 residues in the CDR3. Here immunoSEQ multiplex PCR was the method, and the copy in TCRdb shows in-frame clones only, minus some. In the table there are fewer than 90,000 clones, just under 95% of which are singletons. This TCR was sampled from a human donor in good health. The sample consisted of T cells isolated from PBMCs. V gene TRBV7-2 combines with J gene TRBJ2-7, with TRBD1 matching over 7 bases. In DNA, the CDR3 is TGTGCCAGCAGCAAAGCCGGGACAGCCTACGAGCAGTACTTC. Amino acids: CASSKAGTAYEQYF.